This paragraph covers one T cell receptor (beta chain) sequence. This sample stems from a study of blood T cell repertoires in COVID-19. Study in general: COVID-19 samples from acute and convalescent phases originated in the United States, Italy and Spain. From T cells, B-cell-depleted T cells, or PBMCs came the material, which was cDNA or gDNA.

The germline V gene encodes CDR1 KGHDR and CDR2 SFDVKD. The CDR3 totals 16 residues. V gave up 3 bases and J gave up 0 bases, with 11 bases separating them. The table came from immunoSEQ multiplex PCR; TCRdb's copy has only in-frame clones and leaves some out. The sample shows around 130,000 clones, 80% to 85% of them seen only once. The sequence came from a man aged 60-69 years with acute or convalescent COVID-19. The chain uses TRBV24-1 and TRBJ2-1; the D is unclear. Material for sequencing was peripheral blood. The CDR3 bases are TGTGCCACCAGTGATACTCGCGAGAGCTCCTACAATGAGCAGTTCTTC. It codes for CATSDTRESSYNEQFF.